These 4 T cell receptor beta chains came from one sample sequenced in a study of T-cell reconstitution after alpha-beta-depleted transplantation in children. Construction of the TCRbeta library involved unique molecular identifiers. TCRdb re-analysed the PCR reads in MiXCR, keeping a single row per CDR3 protein. The sample has under 300,000 distinct CDR3 sequences, 11% seen once. The input for sequencing was peripheral blood, taken 180 days after TCRalphabeta/CD19-depleted stem cell transplant. These receptors originate from a male patient aged 2-15 years who had a stem cell transplant for chronic granulomatous disease, so the T cells may come from the graft donor.

In its sample, this clonotype was seen many times. The rearrangement links TRBV7-2 to TRBJ1-1; tentatively, D is TRBD1 (6 bases). This CDR3 region has 14 residues. Trimming cost V 5 bases and J 2 bases, with 12 bases left between them. Germline CDR1 is SGHTA and CDR2 is FQGNSA. CDR3 nucleotide sequence: TGTGCCAGCAGCCGGCCGGGACATAACACTGAAGCTTTCTTT. Translation: CASSRPGHNTEAFF.

This clonotype was recorded many times. The V gene is TRBV6-1, the J gene TRBJ1-3, with a possible D match to TRBD1 (6 bases). Trimming removed 7 bases from V and 2 bases from J, with 12 bases in between. Per the germline V gene, CDR1 is MNHNS and CDR2 is SASEGT. The CDR3 covers 14 residues. CDR3 nucleotides: TGTGCCAGCAAGACAGGCCCCGCTGGAAACACCATATATTTT. Residues: CASKTGPAGNTIYF.

This clonotype was detected many times. The CDR3 DNA sequence: TGTGCCAGCAGTGAATTTGCTGCGAACACCGGGGAGCTGTTTTTT. Translated: CASSEFAANTGELFF. V gene TRBV25-1 combines with J gene TRBJ2-2; no clear D gene. With 1 base removed from V and 0 bases from J, the gap between germline ends came to 6 bases. Looked up from germline, CDR1 is MGHDK and CDR2 is SYGVNS. The CDR3 consists of 15 residues.

This clonotype occurred many times. The chain has TRBV12-3 or TRBV12-4 and TRBJ2-6, with TRBD1 matching 8 bases. This CDR3 spans 17 amino acids. With 5 bases clipped from V and 0 bases from J, the junction kept 6 bases outside the gene matches. The CDR3 region has the DNA TGTGCCAGCAGTCGGACAGGGTCTCCCTCTGGGGCCAACGTCCTGACTTTC. Its protein is CASSRTGSPSGANVLTF.